These 24 T cell receptor beta chains were all obtained from the same sample, sequenced in a study of CXCR3-negative and CXCR3-positive naive CD8 T cells. UMI-labeled 5' RACE TRB cDNA libraries were prepared from the cells. TCRdb reprocessed the 5' RACE reads, keeping one entry per CDR3 protein, no DNA. The sample has over 100,000 distinct CDR3 sequences, and its top ten clones hold approximately 0.29%. The sample consisted of naive CXCR3- CD8+ T cells from blood. This sample's subset: CD45RO-CCR7+CD27+CD95- naive CD8+ T cells lacking CXCR3 (TNR3-). Source of these receptors: a human donor in good health. Some clones in this sample may be carry-over from other donors' samples.

This chain joins TRBV25-1 and TRBJ2-7; there is no DNA to check the TCRdb D call of TRBD2. CDR3 length: 15 amino acids. The germline V gene has CDR1 MGHDK and CDR2 SYGVNS. The CDR3 sequence: CASSEGQGPAYEQYF.

The J gene is TRBJ2-1, the V gene TRBV7-8. Germline CDR1 and CDR2: SGHVS and FQNEAQ. The CDR3 has 15 amino acids. The CDR3 reads CASSHSGQAYNEQFF.

The chain is built from TRBV7-8 and TRBJ2-1; the TRBD2 assignment by TCRdb is unverifiable without DNA. CDR3 length: 17 amino acids. CDR1 and CDR2 (germline): SGHVS, FQNEAQ. Here the CDR3 reads CASSAAVMGSMRNEQFF. Filled out from reference TRBV7-8 and TRBJ2-1, the complete variable domain reads GAGVSQSPRYKVAKRGQDVALRCDPISGHVSLFWYQQALGQGPEFLTYFQNEAQLDKSGLPSDRFFAERPEGSVSTLKIQRTQQEDSAVYLCASSAAVMGSMRNEQFFGPGTRLTVL.

The chain couples TRBV20-1 to TRBJ2-5; lacking DNA, the TRBD1 call made by TCRdb goes unchecked. Germline loops: CDR1 DFQATT, CDR2 SNEGSKA (reference sequence). This CDR3 comprises 13 residues. CDR3 protein: CSAPTGALETQYF.

This chain connects TRBV28 to TRBJ2-5. Germline V lookup: CDR1 MDHEN, CDR2 SYDVKM. The CDR3 spans 14 residues. This CDR3 reads CASSLSRLQETQYF.

The rearrangement joins TRBV29-1 to TRBJ2-2; as DNA is missing, the TRBD1 call by TCRdb cannot be tested. This CDR3 is built from 15 residues. CDR1 SQVTM and CDR2 ANQGSEA come from the germline V gene. The CDR3 loop is CSVSTGTGDTGELFF.

The chain recombines TRBV12-3 or TRBV12-4 with TRBJ1-5; TCRdb designates TRBD1, a call that cannot be tested without DNA. CDR3 length equals 15 residues. CDR3 amino acids: CASSFLLGGDQPQHF.

The rearrangement joins TRBV4-2 to TRBJ2-5; lacking DNA, the TRBD2 call made by TCRdb goes unchecked. CDR3 length equals 19 residues. CDR1 is LGHNA, CDR2 YNFKEQ, per germline. CDR3 sequence reads: CASSPTTFGTSGRSETQYF.

The chain has TRBV19 and TRBJ2-1; TCRdb names TRBD2, which stays unverified in the absence of DNA. CDR1 and CDR2 (germline): LNHDA, SQIVND (reference sequence). This CDR3 contains 17 residues. The CDR3 is CASSILGGKSSYNEQFF.

The J gene is TRBJ2-7, the V gene TRBV10-3. In germline, CDR1 is ENHRY, CDR2 SYGVKD. This CDR3 region has 16 residues. CDR3 in amino acids: CAISESGVSLDYEQYF.

This rearrangement joins TRBV29-1 to TRBJ2-4; the D call of TRBD1 rests on TCRdb alone, since no DNA is present to check it. This CDR3 comprises 12 residues. Germline-derived CDR1 and CDR2 are SQVTM and ANQGSEA. This CDR3 reads CSVGQGLNIQYF.

The rearrangement uses TRBV28 and TRBJ1-1; TCRdb's D call of TRBD1 is untestable without DNA. Germline assignment: CDR1 MDHEN and CDR2 SYDVKM. CDR3 size: 15 residues. This CDR3 is CASSLTGVGNTEAFF. The full variable domain, in which reference TRBV28 and TRBJ1-1 provide the parts outside the CDR3, is DVKVTQSSRYLVKRTGEKVFLECVQDMDHENMFWYRQDPGLGLRLIYFSYDVKMKEKGDIPEGYSVSREKKERFSLILESASTNQTSMYLCASSLTGVGNTEAFFGQGTRLTVV.

V usage is TRBV7-9 and J usage is TRBJ1-1. The CDR3 covers 15 residues. Germline CDR1 is SEHNR and CDR2 is FQNEAQ (reference sequence). CDR3 region: CASSSADKLNTEAFF.

The CDR3 sequence: CASSQDTSYEQYF. This chain links TRBV4-1 with TRBJ2-7. The length of the CDR3 is 13 residues. Germline CDR1 reads MGHRA; CDR2 reads YSYEKL.

The J gene is TRBJ1-1, the V gene TRBV6-5; TCRdb's D call of TRBD1 is untestable without DNA. The length of the CDR3 is 13 residues. Germline V gives CDR1 MNHEY, CDR2 SVGAGI. The CDR3 reads CATRQGMNTEAFF.

V is TRBV27 and J is TRBJ2-7; TCRdb names TRBD2, which stays unverified in the absence of DNA. This CDR3 region has 12 residues. Germline V gene lookup returns CDR1 MNHEY and CDR2 SMNVEV (reference sequence). CDR3 loop: CASSSAGREQYF.

The chain joins TRBV5-5 to TRBJ2-7; TCRdb proposes TRBD2, but this gene call is untestable without DNA. Germline CDR1 and CDR2: SGHKS and YYEKEE (reference sequence). There are 15 residues in the CDR3. The CDR3: CASSSRGAGTYEQYF.

The chain has TRBV28 and TRBJ2-2; no DNA is available, so the TRBD2 call from TCRdb remains unchecked. The CDR3 runs to 16 residues. CDR1 and CDR2 from the germline V gene are MDHEN and SYDVKM. CDR3 in amino acids: CASSLLAGGNTGELFF.

The chain is built from TRBV7-9 and TRBJ2-5; the TCRdb call, TRBD1, lacks DNA for checking. Germline CDR1 SEHNR, CDR2 FQNEAQ (reference sequence). The CDR3 extends over 15 amino acids. The CDR3 is CASSPVGRGEETQYF.

V is TRBV29-1 and J is TRBJ2-7. Germline CDR1 reads SQVTM; CDR2 reads ANQGSEA. The CDR3 loop spans 11 amino acids. CDR3 sequence: CSVEWAYEQYF.

The chain links TRBV7-2 to TRBJ2-1; the D gene TCRdb calls, TRBD1, cannot be checked with no DNA. This CDR3 region has 17 residues. Germline CDR1 reads SGHTA; CDR2 reads FQGNSA. The CDR3 spells CASSSPGGRPLGDEQFF. Filled out from reference TRBV7-2 and TRBJ2-1, the complete variable domain reads GAGVSQSPSNKVTEKGKDVELRCDPISGHTALYWYRQSLGQGLEFLIYFQGNSAPDKSGLPSDRFSAERTGGSVSTLTIQRTQQEDSAVYLCASSSPGGRPLGDEQFFGPGTRLTVL.

The chain uses TRBV14 and TRBJ2-7; checking the TCRdb D call of TRBD1 is not possible without DNA. There are 15 residues in the CDR3. Germline V gene lookup returns CDR1 SGHDN and CDR2 FVKESK. The CDR3 here is CASSLGAGGGYEQYF.

The chain combines TRBV12-3 or TRBV12-4 with TRBJ1-1. The length of the CDR3 is 18 residues. The CDR3: CASSPSDPPLDKNTEAFF.

This chain connects TRBV7-9 to TRBJ1-2; TCRdb reports TRBD1, a call that lacks DNA to check it against. The CDR3 loop spans 14 amino acids. Looked up from germline, CDR1 is SEHNR and CDR2 is FQNEAQ (reference sequence). The CDR3 is CASSEQEEYYGYTF.